This T cell receptor beta chain was obtained from a study of blood T cells in healthy people across ages. V was pared by 4 bases and J by 9 bases, with 10 bases between. The CDR3 runs 12 residues. CDR1 is SGHAT, CDR2 FQNNGV, per germline. Approximately 9.4 milliliters was the volume of peripheral blood drawn from each donor. A J-beta primer mix and a sample-barcoded 5' primer were used in a second PCR of roughly 6 to 11 cycles. Each cDNA molecule was tagged by a template-switch adaptor that had 12 random nucleotides. TCRdb recomputed calls from the 5' RACE reads with MiXCR, one row per CDR3 protein. The top ten hold 20% to 25% of the sample, which has some 700,000 distinct CDR3 sequences, about 42% seen once.

The specimen sequenced was blood. V usage is TRBV11-2 and J usage is TRBJ2-1, with D possibly matching TRBD1 (5 bases). The receptor was derived from a woman in her sixties in good health. CDR3 sequence (DNA): TGTGCCAGCAGCTCCGTAGGGGCTGAGCAGTTCTTC. Translated: CASSSVGAEQFF. Based on the CDR3 plus reference TRBV11-2 and TRBJ2-1, the full variable domain is EAGVAQSPRYKIIEKRQSVAFWCNPISGHATLYWYQQILGQGPKLLIQFQNNGVVDDSQLPKDRFSAERLKGVDSTLKIQPAKLEDSAVYLCASSSVGAEQFFGPGTRLTVL.